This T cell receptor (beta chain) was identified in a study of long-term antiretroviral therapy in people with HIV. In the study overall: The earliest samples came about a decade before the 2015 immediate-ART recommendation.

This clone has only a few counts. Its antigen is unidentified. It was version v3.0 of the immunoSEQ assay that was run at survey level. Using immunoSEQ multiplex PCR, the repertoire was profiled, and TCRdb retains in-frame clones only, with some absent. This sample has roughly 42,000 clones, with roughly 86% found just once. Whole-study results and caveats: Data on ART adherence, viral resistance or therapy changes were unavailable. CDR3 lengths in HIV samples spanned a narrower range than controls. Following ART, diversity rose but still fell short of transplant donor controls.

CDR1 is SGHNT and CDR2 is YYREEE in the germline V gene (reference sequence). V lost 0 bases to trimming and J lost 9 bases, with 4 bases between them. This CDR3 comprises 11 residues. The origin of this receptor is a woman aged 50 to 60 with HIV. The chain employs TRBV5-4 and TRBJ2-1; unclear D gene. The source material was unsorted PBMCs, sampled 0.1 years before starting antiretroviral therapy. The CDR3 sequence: CASSLDFEQFF. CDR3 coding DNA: TGTGCCAGCAGCTTGGACTTTGAGCAGTTCTTC.